The sequence of this T cell receptor (beta chain) was determined in a study of identical twins. Study results and caveats: Sequences that were out-of-frame, alpha and twin-shared displayed an excess of low generation probability.

A template switching step contributed a universal primer site, while unique molecular identifiers were present in the cDNA. TCRdb passed the 5' RACE reads through MiXCR, listing each CDR3 protein once. Of around 160,000 distinct CDR3 sequences in the sample, approximately 4% were seen once. In this sample, this clonotype turned up many times. Antigen unknown. Specimen: memory T cells sorted from blood. This TCR was recovered from a man younger than 30 in good health.

The CDR3 is CASSTGQGEKTQYF. The CDR3 DNA reads TGTGCCAGCAGTACAGGACAGGGGGAAAAGACCCAGTACTTC. The rearrangement links TRBV21-1 to TRBJ2-5; whether TRBD1, the table's D call, matches the DNA was not checked. TRBV21-1 is tagged as a pseudogene. This CDR3 contains 14 residues.